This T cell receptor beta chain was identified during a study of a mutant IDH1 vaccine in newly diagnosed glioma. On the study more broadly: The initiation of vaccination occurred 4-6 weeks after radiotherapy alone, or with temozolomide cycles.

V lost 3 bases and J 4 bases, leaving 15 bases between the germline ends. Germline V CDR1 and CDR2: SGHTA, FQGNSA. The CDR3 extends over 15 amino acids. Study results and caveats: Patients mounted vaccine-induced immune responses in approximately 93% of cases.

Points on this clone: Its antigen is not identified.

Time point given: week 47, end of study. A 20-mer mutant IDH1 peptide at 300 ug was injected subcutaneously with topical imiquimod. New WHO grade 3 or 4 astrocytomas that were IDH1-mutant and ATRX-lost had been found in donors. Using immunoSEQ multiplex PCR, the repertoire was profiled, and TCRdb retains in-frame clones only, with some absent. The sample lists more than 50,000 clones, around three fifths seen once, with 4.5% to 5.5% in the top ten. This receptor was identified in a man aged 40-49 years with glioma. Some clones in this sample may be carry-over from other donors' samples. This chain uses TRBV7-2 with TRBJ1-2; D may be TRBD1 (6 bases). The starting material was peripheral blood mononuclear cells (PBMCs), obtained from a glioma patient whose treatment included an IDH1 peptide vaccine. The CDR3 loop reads CASSLAGPDSYGYTF. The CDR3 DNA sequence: TGTGCCAGCAGCTTGGCTGGTCCGGACAGCTATGGCTACACCTTC.